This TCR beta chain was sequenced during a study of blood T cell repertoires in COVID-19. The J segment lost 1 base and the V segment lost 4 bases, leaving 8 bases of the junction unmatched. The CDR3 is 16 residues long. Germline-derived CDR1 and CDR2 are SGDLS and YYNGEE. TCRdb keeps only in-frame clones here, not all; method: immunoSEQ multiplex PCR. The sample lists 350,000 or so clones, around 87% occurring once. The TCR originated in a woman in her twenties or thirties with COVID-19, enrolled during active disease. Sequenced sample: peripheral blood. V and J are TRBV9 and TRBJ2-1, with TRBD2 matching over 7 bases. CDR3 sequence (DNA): TGTGCCAGCAGCCCGCGGGAGTCGATTTCCTACAATGAGCAGTTCTTC. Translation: CASSPRESISYNEQFF.